This record covers a single T cell receptor beta chain. Per the original data handling: Reference gene primer amplification in the assay estimated nucleated cell counts. Data came from immunoSEQ multiplex PCR; TCRdb stores just in-frame clones and leaves some out. Clonal size and the V and J genes are those of that table, whereas D and trimming came from the DNA. The table records about 120,000 clones, 70% to 90% of them present only once. The source of the sample is a study of blood T cell repertoires in COVID-19. The overall study: Acute and convalescent COVID-19 samples came from the United States, Italy and Spain. PBMCs, B-cell-depleted T cells, or T cells were the source of the cDNA or gDNA that made up the material.

This TCR was sampled from a man aged 30-40 years with acute or convalescent COVID-19. The sample taken for sequencing was peripheral blood.

The CDR3 DNA is TGCGCCAGCAGCCACCCAAGTCGGGAGACAGATACGCAGTATTTT. Translating it yields CASSHPSRETDTQYF. This sequence joins TRBV4-1 and TRBJ2-3, with D maybe TRBD2 (6 bases). This CDR3 spans 15 amino acids. The V end was cut by 3 bases, the J end by 3 bases, with 13 bases between. The germline CDR1 and CDR2 sequences are MGHRA and YSYEKL.